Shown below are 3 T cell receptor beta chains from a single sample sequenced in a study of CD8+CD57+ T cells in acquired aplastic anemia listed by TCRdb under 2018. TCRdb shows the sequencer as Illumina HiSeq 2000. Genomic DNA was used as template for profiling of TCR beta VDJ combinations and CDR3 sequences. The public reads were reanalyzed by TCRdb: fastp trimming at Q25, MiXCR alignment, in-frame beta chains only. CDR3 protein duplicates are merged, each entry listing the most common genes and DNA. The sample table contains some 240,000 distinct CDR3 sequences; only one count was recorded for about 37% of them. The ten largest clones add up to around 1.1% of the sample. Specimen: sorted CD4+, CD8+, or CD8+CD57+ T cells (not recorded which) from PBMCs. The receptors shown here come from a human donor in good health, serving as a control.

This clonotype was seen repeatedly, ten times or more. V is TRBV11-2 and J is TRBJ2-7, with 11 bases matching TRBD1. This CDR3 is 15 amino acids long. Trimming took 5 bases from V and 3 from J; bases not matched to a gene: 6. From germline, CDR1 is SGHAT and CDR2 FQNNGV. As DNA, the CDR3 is TGTGCCAGCAGCCCAACCGGGACAGGGGGCTACGAGCAGTACTTC. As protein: CASSPTGTGGYEQYF.

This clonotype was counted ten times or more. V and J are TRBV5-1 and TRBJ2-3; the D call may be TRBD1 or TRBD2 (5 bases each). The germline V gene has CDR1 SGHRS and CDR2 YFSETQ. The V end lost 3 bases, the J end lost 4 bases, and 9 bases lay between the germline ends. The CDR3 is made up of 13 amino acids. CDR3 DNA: TGCGCCAGCAGCTGGGGGTCGGCAGATACGCAGTATTTT. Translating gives CASSWGSADTQYF.

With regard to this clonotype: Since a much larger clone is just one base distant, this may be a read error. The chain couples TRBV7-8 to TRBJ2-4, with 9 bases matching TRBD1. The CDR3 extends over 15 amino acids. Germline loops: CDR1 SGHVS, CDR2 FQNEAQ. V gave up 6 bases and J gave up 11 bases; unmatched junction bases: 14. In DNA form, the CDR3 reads TGTGCCAGCAGTTTCTCAGTACAGGGGGCTGGCGTTCAGTACTTC. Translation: CASSFSVQGAGVQYF.